One sample yielded the 13 T cell receptor beta chains listed below, sequenced in a study of blood T cell repertoires in COVID-19. Assay: immunoSEQ multiplex PCR; the TCRdb copy retains only in-frame clones and omits some. The repertoire includes about 52,000 clones, about four fifths of them detected once, and under 30% sits in the top ten. Sequencing was performed on peripheral blood. These receptors came from a woman older than 75 with COVID-19, enrolled during active disease.

This chain links TRBV6-5 with TRBJ2-7; 10 nucleotides agree with TRBD2. The CDR3 sequence is 15 residues long. Germline V gives CDR1 MNHEY, CDR2 SVGAGI. Trimming cost V 0 bases and J 4 bases; bases outside gene matches: 3. CDR3 region: CASSYSPSGSYEQYF. In nucleotides, the CDR3 is TGTGCCAGCAGTTACTCTCCTAGCGGGAGTTACGAGCAGTACTTC.

This clone appeared a few times. The rearrangement links TRBV19 to TRBJ2-2; D is uncertain. CDR1 LNHDA and CDR2 SQIVND come from the germline V gene (reference sequence). V lost 1 base to trimming and J lost 4 bases, with 4 bases between them. The CDR3 sequence is 13 residues long. The CDR3 here is CASSIGLTGELFF. The CDR3 nucleotides are TGTGCCAGTAGTATAGGACTCACCGGGGAGCTGTTTTTT.

The chain recombines TRBV12-5 with TRBJ2-1; 15 nucleotides line up with TRBD2. CDR3 length equals 19 residues. Germline V gene data show CDR1 as LGHNT and CDR2 as FRNRAP. Trimming cost V 2 bases and J 0 bases; bases outside gene matches: 5. CDR3 protein: CASGLFGLAGGSSYNEQFF. CDR3 in DNA: TGTGCTAGTGGTTTGTTTGGACTAGCGGGAGGGAGCTCCTACAATGAGCAGTTCTTC.

V and J are TRBV7-9 and TRBJ2-1; 10 nucleotides agree with TRBD2. Germline trimming cut 2 bases from V and 8 bases from J; bases unmatched to any gene: 6. In germline, CDR1 is SEHNR, CDR2 FQNEAQ (reference sequence). This CDR3 spans 15 amino acids. The CDR3 DNA reads as TGTGCCAGCAGCTTAACGGCTAGCGGGAGTGATGAGCAGTTCTTC. It is translated as CASSLTASGSDEQFF.

The V call is TRBV30, the J call TRBJ2-2, with D maybe TRBD1 (6 bases). Trimming removed 3 bases at V and 5 bases at J, with 10 bases between. From germline, CDR1 is GTSNPN and CDR2 SVGIG (reference sequence). The CDR3 has 13 residues. The CDR3: CAWRGQGTGELFF. CDR3 coding DNA: TGTGCCTGGAGAGGGCAGGGGACCGGGGAGCTGTTTTTT.

Only a few counts were recorded for this clone. Here the CDR3 DNA reads TGTGCCTGGAGGGACGGGATAAACACTGAAGCTTTCTTT. This sequence encodes CAWRDGINTEAFF. The J gene is TRBJ1-1, the V gene TRBV30; no clear D. Germline values: CDR1 GTSNPN, CDR2 SVGIG (reference sequence). The CDR3 extends over 13 amino acids. V lost 3 bases and J lost 2, with 10 bases in between.

The gene calls are TRBV19 and TRBJ2-7; 8 positions agree with TRBD1. This CDR3 is 15 amino acids long. Germline V CDR1 and CDR2: LNHDA, SQIVND (reference sequence). After removal of 5 bases from V and 0 bases from J, the junction contained 6 bases not matched to a gene. The CDR3 reads CASSANRGSSYEQYF. The CDR3 nucleotides are TGTGCCAGTAGTGCTAACAGGGGGAGCTCCTACGAGCAGTACTTC.

A remark on this clone: One end of the junction does not line up with germline, which may come from a read error. The chain is built from TRBV6-5 and TRBJ2-1; 8 bases align to TRBD1. Germline V gene data show CDR1 as MNHEY and CDR2 as SVGAGI. The CDR3 length is 15 residues. The CDR3 loop is CAGRPGTGSYNEQFF. The CDR3 DNA reads as TGTGCCGGCAGGCCCGGGACAGGCTCCTACAATGAGCAGTTCTTC.

The rearrangement links TRBV12-3 or TRBV12-4 to TRBJ2-7; 7 nucleotides align to TRBD2. V lost 1 base, J lost 3 bases, and 0 bases stayed unmatched. The CDR3 is made up of 13 amino acids. CDR3 DNA: TGTGCCAGCAGTTTAGGGACTAGCTACGAGCAGTACTTC. It is translated as CASSLGTSYEQYF.

The rearrangement links TRBV5-1 to TRBJ1-1; D might be TRBD1 (5 bases). The CDR3 is 14 residues long. The germline CDR1 and CDR2 sequences are SGHRS and YFSETQ. The ends were cut back, 3 bases at V and 0 bases at J, with 9 bases in the middle. CDR3 bases: TGCGCCAGCAGCTCCGACAGTCTGAACACTGAAGCTTTCTTT. Protein product: CASSSDSLNTEAFF.

The chain has TRBV27 and TRBJ1-5; D remains ambiguous. The CDR3 length is 15 residues. Germline CDR1 is MNHEY and CDR2 is SMNVEV (reference sequence). V lost 3 bases to trimming and J lost 2 bases, with 11 bases between them. The chain's CDR3 is CASSFRALGNQPQHF. In nucleotides, the CDR3 is TGTGCCAGCAGTTTTAGAGCTTTGGGCAATCAGCCCCAGCATTTT.

This clone was seen once. In DNA, the CDR3 is TGTGCCAGCAGTAGACAGGTCCGGACCTACGAGCAGTACTTC. Amino acid sequence: CASSRQVRTYEQYF. V gene TRBV13 combines with J gene TRBJ2-7, with D possibly matching TRBD1 (6 bases). The CDR3 extends over 14 amino acids. CDR1 and CDR2 (germline): PRHDT, FYEKMQ (reference sequence). V lost 6 bases and J lost 2, with 14 bases in between.

This clone came up a few times. V usage is TRBV11-2 and J usage is TRBJ2-1; 14 bases match TRBD2. This CDR3 has 17 residues. Trimming removed 5 bases from V and 8 bases from J; junction bases left unmatched: 11. The germline V gene encodes CDR1 SGHAT and CDR2 FQNNGV. CDR3 DNA sequence: TGTGCCAGCAGCATCGGGACTAGCGGGGGCCCTAAGGATGAGCAGTTCTTC. It specifies CASSIGTSGGPKDEQFF.